This T cell receptor beta chain is drawn from a study of OX40 agonist ivuxolimab in advanced cancers. The wider study: Eligibility rules accepted prior anti-PD-1, anti-PD-L1 or anti-CTLA-4 therapy, and around 40% had some.

Sequenced by immunoSEQ multiplex PCR; TCRdb stores in-frame clones only, minus some. The sample has tens of thousands of clones, 75% to 90% seen once. Trimming took 2 bases from V and 4 from J; bases not matched to a gene: 19. The CDR3 runs 19 residues. Looked up from germline, CDR1 is MGHRA and CDR2 is YSYEKL. The sequenced sample was CD4+ or CD8+ T cells sorted from blood, obtained in a trial of the OX40 agonist ivuxolimab. This clonotype was obtained from an adult with an advanced solid tumor such as melanoma, head and neck, liver or kidney cancer. This sequence joins TRBV4-1 and TRBJ2-7, with 8 bases matching TRBD2. The CDR3 DNA reads as TGCGCCAGCAGCCAACAGACGAACCTCTTTAGCGGGATAGGTTACGAGCAGTACTTC. Translating it yields CASSQQTNLFSGIGYEQYF.